In its sample, the clone carrying this T cell receptor beta chain was seen many times. The sample originates from a study of tumor-infiltrating lymphocytes in primary liver carcinoma. For each extraction, RNA and DNA were obtained together from roughly 20-30 mg of unsorted bulk tissue. The CDR3 covers 14 residues. Per germline, CDR1 MDHEN and CDR2 SYDVKM. The V and J ends lost 5 bases and 4 bases, in that order; junction bases with no gene match: 6. Researchers generated TCR beta cDNA from roughly 510 ng of total RNA, relying on a constant-region primer. Three-round nested multiplex PCR performed with slightly modified ARM-PCR produced the TCR beta libraries. The first two PCR rounds used TRBV1-TRBV30 forward primers with a C-beta reverse primer, approximately 11 cycles each. MiXCR was run by TCRdb on the multiplex PCR reads, yielding one entry per CDR3 protein. Of 100,000 or so distinct CDR3 sequences listed, roughly four fifths are singletons.

The V gene is TRBV28, the J gene TRBJ1-2; TRBD1 matches at 8 bases. The sequencing sample was made of liver tumor tissue from sampling region 3. Subset meaning: tumor region T3, left-lateral pole. The TCR was taken from a middle-aged man with primary liver carcinoma and hepatitis B virus infection. The CDR3 DNA sequence: TGTGCCAGCAGTCGGAGGGACAGGATCTATGGCTACACCTTC. Its translation is CASSRRDRIYGYTF.